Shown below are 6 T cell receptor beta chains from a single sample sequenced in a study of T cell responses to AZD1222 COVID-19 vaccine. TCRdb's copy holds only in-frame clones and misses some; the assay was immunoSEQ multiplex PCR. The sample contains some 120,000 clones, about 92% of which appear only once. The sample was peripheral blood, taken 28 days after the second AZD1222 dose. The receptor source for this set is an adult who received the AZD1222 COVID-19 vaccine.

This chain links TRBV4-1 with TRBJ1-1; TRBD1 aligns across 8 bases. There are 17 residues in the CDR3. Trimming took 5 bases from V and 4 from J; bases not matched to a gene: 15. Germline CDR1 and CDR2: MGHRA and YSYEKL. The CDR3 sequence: CASSVITGGILTTEAFF. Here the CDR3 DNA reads TGCGCCAGCAGCGTCATAACAGGGGGAATCTTGACCACTGAAGCTTTCTTT.

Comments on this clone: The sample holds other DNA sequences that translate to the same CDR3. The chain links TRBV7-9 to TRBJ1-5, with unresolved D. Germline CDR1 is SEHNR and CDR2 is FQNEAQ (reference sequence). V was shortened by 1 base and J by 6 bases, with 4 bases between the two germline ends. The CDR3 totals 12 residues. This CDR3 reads CASSLGSQPQHF. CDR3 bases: TGTGCCAGCAGCTTAGGAAGTCAGCCCCAGCATTTT.

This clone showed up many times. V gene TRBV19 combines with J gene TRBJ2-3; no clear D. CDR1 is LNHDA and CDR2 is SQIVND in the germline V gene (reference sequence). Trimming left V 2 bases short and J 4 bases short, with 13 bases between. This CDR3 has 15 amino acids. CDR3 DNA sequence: TGTGCCAGTAGTATAACTCCGTCTCCGGCAGATACGCAGTATTTT. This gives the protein CASSITPSPADTQYF.

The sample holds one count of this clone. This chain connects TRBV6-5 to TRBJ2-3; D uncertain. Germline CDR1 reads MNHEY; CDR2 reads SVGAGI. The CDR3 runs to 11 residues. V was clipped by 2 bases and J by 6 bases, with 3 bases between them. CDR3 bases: TGTGCCAGCAGTTACGCCGATACGCAGTATTTT. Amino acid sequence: CASSYADTQYF.

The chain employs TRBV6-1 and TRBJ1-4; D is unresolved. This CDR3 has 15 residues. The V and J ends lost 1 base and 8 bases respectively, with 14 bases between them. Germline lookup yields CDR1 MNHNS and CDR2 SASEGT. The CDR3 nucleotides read TGTGCCAGCAGTGAAGGAGTCGGCAGGAGAGAAAAACTGTTTTTT. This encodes CASSEGVGRREKLFF.

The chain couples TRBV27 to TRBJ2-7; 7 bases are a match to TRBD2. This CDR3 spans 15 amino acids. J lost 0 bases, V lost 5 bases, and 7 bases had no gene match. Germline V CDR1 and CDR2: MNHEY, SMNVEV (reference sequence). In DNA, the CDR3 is TGTGCCAGCAGTCTGTTCGGCGGGAGCTCCTACGAGCAGTACTTC. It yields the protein CASSLFGGSSYEQYF.